This TCR beta chain was identified in a study of T cell responses to AZD1222 COVID-19 vaccine. Assay: immunoSEQ multiplex PCR; the TCRdb copy retains only in-frame clones and omits some. The data contain some 120,000 clones, roughly nine tenths of them singletons. About this clone itself: What it recognizes is unknown.

General study points: Epitopes outside B.1.351 and B.1.1.7 mutated regions reportedly drew nearly half of spike TCRs. After the peak T cell response, and only then, were repertoires sampled. White British donors predominated, females outnumbered males, and clonal diversity was possibly underestimated.

The sequence derives from an adult in good health. The input for sequencing was peripheral blood, taken on day 0 of AZD1222 vaccination.

This chain's CDR3 is CASSVDVGGYTF. The CDR3, as DNA: TGTGCCAGCAGCGTAGATGTTGGTGGCTACACCTTC. This rearrangement joins TRBV9 to TRBJ1-2; D is uncertain. CDR3 size: 12 residues. Germline V CDR1 and CDR2: SGDLS, YYNGEE. Trimming shortened V by 0 bases and J by 7 bases, and 7 bases separated the two germline ends.